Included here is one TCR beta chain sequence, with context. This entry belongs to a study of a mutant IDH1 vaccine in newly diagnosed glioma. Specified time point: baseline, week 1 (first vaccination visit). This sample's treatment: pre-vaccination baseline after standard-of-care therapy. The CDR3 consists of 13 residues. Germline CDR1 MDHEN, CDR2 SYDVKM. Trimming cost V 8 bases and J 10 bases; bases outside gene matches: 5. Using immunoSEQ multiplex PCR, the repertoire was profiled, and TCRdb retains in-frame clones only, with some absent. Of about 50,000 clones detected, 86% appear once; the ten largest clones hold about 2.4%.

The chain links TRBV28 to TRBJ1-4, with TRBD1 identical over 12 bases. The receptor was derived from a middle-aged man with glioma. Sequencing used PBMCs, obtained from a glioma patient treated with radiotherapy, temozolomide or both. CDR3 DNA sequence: TGTGCCAGCGAGGGACAGGGGGCCCGAAAACTGTTTTTT. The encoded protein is CASEGQGARKLFF.